This T cell receptor (beta chain) was sequenced for a study of Ad26.COV2.S vaccination and SARS-CoV-2 variants. Measured with immunoSEQ multiplex PCR; TCRdb has only the in-frame clones, and not every one. The sample contains fewer than 400,000 clones, less than 90% of which appear only once. The sample's treatment: 15 to 20 received Ad26.COV2.S at low or high dose, single or two shots; a few received placebo; per-sample allocation not given. Sampling was done on day 63 after the first vaccine or placebo injection. Trimming cost V 4 bases and J 3 bases, with 19 bases left between them. The CDR3 has 16 amino acids. The germline V gene encodes CDR1 KGHSH and CDR2 LQKENI.

This chain links TRBV18 with TRBJ2-7, with a weak D call TRBD2 (6 bases). The receptor comes from a person aged 18-60 years who received the Ad26.COV2.S COVID-19 vaccine or a placebo. Material: peripheral blood, obtained in a trial of Ad26.COV2.S vaccine versus placebo. CDR3 loop: CASSLAVGTQNYEQYF. The CDR3 DNA is TGTGCCAGCTCACTCGCGGTCGGGACTCAGAACTACGAGCAGTACTTC.